The source of this TCR beta chain is a study of CD8 T cells in ankylosing spondylitis. CDR3 length equals 15 residues. Germline V gene lookup returns CDR1 SGHDT and CDR2 YYEEEE. V lost 7 bases and J lost 7; bases outside the gene matches: 13. This clonotype was recorded many times. Its antigen is undetermined. General study findings and limits: Significant enrichment of disease-linked clones was reportedly seen in matched ankylosing spondylitis synovial fluid. A number of the motif variants had already been described in reactive arthritis synovial fluid and blood. Seven to nine highly homologous variants formed a TCR beta motif that appeared characteristic of ankylosing spondylitis blood.

Researchers built TCR beta libraries using quantitative 5'-RACE with molecular barcodes. TCRdb analysed the 5' RACE reads with MiXCR anew, one entry per CDR3 protein. The sample comprises about 300,000 distinct CDR3 sequences, roughly 10% of which are singletons, and roughly 9.2% rests with the top ten. V usage is TRBV5-6 and J usage is TRBJ1-2, with 10 bases aligning to TRBD1. The sample comprised blood, either unsorted or a sorted T cell fraction (not recorded which). The TCR originated in a female donor with ankylosing spondylitis or in good health (not recorded which). CDR3 nucleotides: TGTGCCAGCCTTCATGACAGGGGGCGCAAAGGTGGCTACACCTTC. This translates into CASLHDRGRKGGYTF. Based on the CDR3 plus reference TRBV5-6 and TRBJ1-2, the full variable domain is DAGVTQSPTHLIKTRGQQVTLRCSPKSGHDTVSWYQQALGQGPQFIFQYYEEEERQRGNFPDRFSGHQFPNYSSELNVNALLLGDSALYLCASLHDRGRKGGYTFGSGTRLTVV.